Below are 5 T cell receptor beta chains sequenced from a single sample in a study of T cells in Graves' hyperthyroidism and ophthalmopathy. TCR beta CDR3 regions were amplified from RNA. First-round RT-PCR with HTBI primers amplified the TCR CDR3 region. TCRdb itself ran the multiplex PCR reads through MiXCR, one entry per CDR3 protein. The table records more than 500,000 distinct CDR3 sequences, around 15% of them present only once. The sequenced sample consisted of blood. The origin of the receptors is a woman in her thirties with Graves' hyperthyroidism.

This clonotype was picked up many times. The gene calls are TRBV6-1 and TRBJ2-1; no firm D call. The CDR3 is 15 residues long. Germline V gene lookup returns CDR1 MNHNS and CDR2 SASEGT. V was clipped by 11 bases and J by 3 bases, with 20 bases between them. CDR3: CAASAIGRRYNEQFF. DNA for the CDR3: TGTGCCGCCAGCGCCATAGGACGCCGCTACAATGAGCAGTTCTTC.

This clonotype was detected a few times. Given a much more abundant clone one base away, this may be a read error. J is TRBJ2-1 and V is TRBV11-2, with D hard to call. This CDR3 contains 13 residues. Germline V gene data show CDR1 as SGHAT and CDR2 as FQNNGV. The CDR3 DNA reads as TGTGCCAGCAGGGGCCTCAACTACAATGAGCGGTTCTTC. It yields the protein CASRGLNYNERFF.

This clonotype appeared many times. The V gene is TRBV2, the J gene TRBJ2-7; TRBD1 matches at 9 bases. This CDR3 has 15 residues. Trimming removed 6 bases from V and 4 bases from J; junction bases left unmatched: 10. Germline V gene sequence: CDR1 SNHLY, CDR2 FYNNEI. The CDR3 DNA sequence: TGTGCCAGCAGCAAACCCGGGACAGGGAAGTACGAGCAGTACTTC. Protein sequence: CASSKPGTGKYEQYF.

This chain uses TRBV5-1 with TRBJ1-1; 8 bases are shared with TRBD1. CDR3 length: 14 amino acids. Trimming at V came to 4 bases and at J to 4 bases, leaving 6 bases not matched to a gene. Germline-derived CDR1 and CDR2 are SGHRS and YFSETQ. For the CDR3, the DNA is TGCGCCAGCAGCACAGGACAGGGTCCCACTGAAGCTTTCTTT. Its translation: CASSTGQGPTEAFF.

On this clonotype itself: A read error may produce the germline difference seen at one junction end. The chain has TRBV7-6 and TRBJ2-7, with D perhaps being TRBD1 or TRBD2 (5 bases each). The CDR3 consists of 16 residues. Germline CDR1 SGHVS, CDR2 FNYEAQ. Written as DNA, the CDR3 is TGTGCCAGCAGCTTAGAGTACGGGACGGAATACTGCGAGCTGTACTTC. Its protein product is CASSLEYGTEYCELYF.